This entry describes one T cell receptor (beta chain). V lost 0 bases to trimming and J lost 4 bases, with 16 bases between them. In germline, CDR1 is MNHNS, CDR2 SASEGT. The length of the CDR3 is 17 residues. The data were obtained in a study of blood T cell repertoires in COVID-19. Sequencing used immunoSEQ multiplex PCR; TCRdb keeps in-frame clones, though not all of them. This table holds approximately 400,000 clones, about 90% found once. The TCR comes from a man between 35 and 55 years old with acute or convalescent COVID-19. Source material: peripheral blood. The V and J genes are TRBV6-1 and TRBJ1-5; D is uncertain. CDR3 sequence (DNA): TGTGCCAGCAGTGAAGCGCTTCGAGGGAGTCTTAATCAGCCCCAGCATTTT. Protein sequence: CASSEALRGSLNQPQHF.